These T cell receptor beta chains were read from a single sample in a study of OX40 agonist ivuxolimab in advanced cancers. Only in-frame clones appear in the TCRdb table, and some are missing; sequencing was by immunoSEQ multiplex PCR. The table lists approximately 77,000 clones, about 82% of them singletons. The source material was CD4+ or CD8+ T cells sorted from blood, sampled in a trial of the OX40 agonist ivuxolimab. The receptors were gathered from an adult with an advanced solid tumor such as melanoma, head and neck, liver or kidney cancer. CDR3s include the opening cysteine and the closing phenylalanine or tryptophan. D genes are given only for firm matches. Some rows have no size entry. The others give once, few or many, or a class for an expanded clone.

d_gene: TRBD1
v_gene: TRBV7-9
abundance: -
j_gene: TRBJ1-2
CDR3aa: CASSLGYRGKGLTF
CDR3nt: TGTGCCAGCAGCTTAGGGTACAGGGGAAAAGGATTGACCTTC

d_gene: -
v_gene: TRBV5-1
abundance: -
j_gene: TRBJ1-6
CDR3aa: CASSLDGGIYNSPLHF
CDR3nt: TGCGCCAGCAGCTTGGATGGGGGGATCTATAATTCACCCCTCCACTTT

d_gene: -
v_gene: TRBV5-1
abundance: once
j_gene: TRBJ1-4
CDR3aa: CASSLSSTNEKLFF
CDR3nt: TGCGCCAGCAGCCTAAGTTCAACTAATGAAAAACTGTTTTTT

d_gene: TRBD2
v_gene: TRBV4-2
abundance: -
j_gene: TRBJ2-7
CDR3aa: CASSLSGENEQYF
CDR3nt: TGTGCCAGCAGCCTTAGCGGGGAGAACGAGCAGTACTTC

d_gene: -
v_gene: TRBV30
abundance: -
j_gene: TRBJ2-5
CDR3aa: CAWSVLQGSETQYF
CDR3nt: TGTGCCTGGAGTGTACTTCAGGGCTCGGAGACCCAGTACTTC

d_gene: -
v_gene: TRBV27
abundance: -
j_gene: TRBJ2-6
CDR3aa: CASSSQEAGANVLTF
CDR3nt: TGTGCCAGCAGTTCACAGGAGGCCGGGGCCAACGTCCTGACTTTC

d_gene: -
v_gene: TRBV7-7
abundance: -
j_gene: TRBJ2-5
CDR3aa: CASSLGLLPRTQYF
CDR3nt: TGTGCCAGCAGCTTAGGACTACTTCCCCGGACCCAGTACTTC

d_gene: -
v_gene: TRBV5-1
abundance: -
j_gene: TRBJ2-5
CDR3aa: CASRYLMGSATQYF
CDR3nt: TGCGCCAGCAGATACCTGATGGGGAGTGCGACCCAGTACTTC

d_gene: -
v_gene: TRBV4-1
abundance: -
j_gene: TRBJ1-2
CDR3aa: CASRDLESGYTF
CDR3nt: TGCGCCAGCAGGGACCTGGAGTCTGGCTACACCTTC

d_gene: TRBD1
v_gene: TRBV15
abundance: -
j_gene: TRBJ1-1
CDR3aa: CATDTGQGGTEAFF
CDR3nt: TGTGCCACCGATACTGGACAGGGAGGGACTGAAGCTTTCTTT

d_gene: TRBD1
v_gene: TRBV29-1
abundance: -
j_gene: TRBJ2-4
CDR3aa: CSVRTGSDIQYF
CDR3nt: TGCAGCGTCAGGACAGGGAGTGACATTCAGTACTTC